This paragraph reports one TCR beta chain. Its cognate antigen is unknown. The entry originates in a study of shared clonotypes between healthy human individuals. Study-wide background: Sampling drew on donors who were two women and three men aged 18 to 49. Each donor's CD4 naive and CD4 memory cells filled three plates apiece, CD8 naive two, and CD8 memory one.

Trimming removed 6 bases from V and 8 bases from J; junction bases left unmatched: 7. Germline V gives CDR1 MNHEY, CDR2 SMNVEV (reference sequence). This CDR3 has 14 amino acids. Overall study findings and caveats: Clonotypes shared by all four donors outscored non-shared clonotypes in generation probability.

Sequencing used immunoSEQ multiplex PCR; TCRdb keeps in-frame clones, though not all of them. The table includes 550,000 to 850,000 clones, 72% detected once. The sequence came from a woman aged 25 to 39 in good health. What was sequenced was memory CD4+ T cells sorted from blood. The subset is: CD45RA-negative fraction. This sequence joins TRBV27 and TRBJ2-6, with 7 nucleotides matching TRBD1. The CDR3 loop is CASRNRGSPNVLTF. The CDR3 region has the DNA TGTGCCAGCAGAAACAGGGGATCCCCCAACGTCCTGACTTTC.